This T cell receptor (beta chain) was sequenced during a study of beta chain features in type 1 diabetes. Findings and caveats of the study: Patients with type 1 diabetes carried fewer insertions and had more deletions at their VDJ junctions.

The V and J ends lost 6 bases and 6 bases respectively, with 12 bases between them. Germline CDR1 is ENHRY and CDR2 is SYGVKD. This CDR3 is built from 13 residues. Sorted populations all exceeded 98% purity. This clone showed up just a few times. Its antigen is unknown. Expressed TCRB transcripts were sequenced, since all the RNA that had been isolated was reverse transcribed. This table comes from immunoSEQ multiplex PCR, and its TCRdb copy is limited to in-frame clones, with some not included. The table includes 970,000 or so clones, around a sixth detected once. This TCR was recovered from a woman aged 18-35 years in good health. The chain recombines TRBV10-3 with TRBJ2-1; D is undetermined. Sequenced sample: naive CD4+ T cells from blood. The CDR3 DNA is TGTGCCATCAGCGGCCCGAACCGCAATGAGCAGTTCTTC. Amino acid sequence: CAISGPNRNEQFF.